The rows below give T cell receptor beta chains drawn from one sample of a study of cytotoxic CD8 clonotypes in ibrutinib-treated CLL. Libraries were prepared by immunoSEQ multiplex PCR; TCRdb keeps only in-frame clonotypes and omits some of them. The sample consists of roughly 100,000 clones, about 78% of them appearing once. The sequenced sample was PBMCs, obtained after 12 months of ibrutinib treatment. The receptors stem from a human donor with chronic lymphocytic leukemia. CDR3s include the opening cysteine and the closing phenylalanine or tryptophan. The D gene is left open where the match is weak. Size values are once, few and many counts, or a class for expanded clones, and some rows have none.

clone size: -; J gene: TRBJ2-1; D gene: -; V gene: TRBV2; CDR3 protein: CASSASGPGRGDEQFF; CDR3 DNA: TGTGCCAGCAGTGCATCGGGCCCCGGCCGAGGCGATGAGCAGTTCTTC
clone size: -; J gene: TRBJ1-6; D gene: -; V gene: TRBV7-2; CDR3 protein: CASSLNSGNSPLHF; CDR3 DNA: TGTGCCAGCAGCTTGAACAGTGGGAATTCACCCCTCCACTTT
clone size: -; J gene: TRBJ2-1; D gene: -; V gene: TRBV5-1; CDR3 protein: CASSFSAGTTYNEQFF; CDR3 DNA: TGCGCCAGCAGCTTCTCCGCGGGTACCACTTACAATGAGCAGTTCTTC
clone size: -; J gene: TRBJ1-2; D gene: TRBD1; V gene: TRBV9; CDR3 protein: CASSVGRQGAGYTF; CDR3 DNA: TGTGCCAGCAGCGTAGGGCGACAGGGGGCTGGCTACACCTTC
clone size: -; J gene: TRBJ2-7; D gene: TRBD1; V gene: TRBV28; CDR3 protein: CASRFWDRTYEQYF; CDR3 DNA: TGTGCCAGCAGATTTTGGGACAGGACCTACGAGCAGTACTTC
clone size: -; J gene: TRBJ1-6; D gene: TRBD1; V gene: TRBV5-1; CDR3 protein: CASSFAGQGNSPLHF; CDR3 DNA: TGCGCCAGCAGCTTCGCAGGACAGGGAAATTCACCCCTCCACTTT
clone size: -; J gene: TRBJ1-2; D gene: TRBD1; V gene: TRBV2; CDR3 protein: CASSRDQGVANYGYTF; CDR3 DNA: TGTGCCAGCAGTAGGGACCAGGGGGTAGCTAACTATGGCTACACCTTC
clone size: -; J gene: TRBJ1-2; D gene: -; V gene: TRBV7-9; CDR3 protein: CASSLGSTTQALF; CDR3 DNA: TGTGCCAGCAGCTTAGGATCGACAACGCAAGCACTCTTC
clone size: -; J gene: TRBJ1-4; D gene: -; V gene: TRBV5-6; CDR3 protein: CASSFLGEGGGYEKLFF; CDR3 DNA: TGTGCCAGCAGCTTTCTCGGCGAGGGAGGAGGTTACGAAAAACTGTTTTTT
clone size: once; J gene: TRBJ1-4; D gene: -; V gene: TRBV12-5; CDR3 protein: CASGLGGSLNEKLFF; CDR3 DNA: TGTGCTAGTGGCCTGGGGGGATCCCTCAATGAAAAACTGTTTTTT
clone size: -; J gene: TRBJ2-5; D gene: -; V gene: TRBV28; CDR3 protein: CASSRSGEQETQYF; CDR3 DNA: TGTGCCAGCAGTCGGTCCGGTGAGCAAGAGACCCAGTACTTC
clone size: -; J gene: TRBJ2-3; D gene: TRBD1; V gene: TRBV18; CDR3 protein: CASSPTGGGSTNTQYF; CDR3 DNA: TGTGCCAGCTCACCGACAGGGGGCGGTTCCACAAATACGCAGTATTTT
clone size: -; J gene: TRBJ2-3; D gene: -; V gene: TRBV7-3; CDR3 protein: CASSLDARSADTQYF; CDR3 DNA: TGTGCCAGCAGCTTAGACGCCCGCTCCGCAGATACGCAGTATTTT
clone size: -; J gene: TRBJ2-5; D gene: TRBD2; V gene: TRBV7-3; CDR3 protein: CASSWDYGETQYF; CDR3 DNA: TGTGCCAGCAGCTGGGACTACGGGGAGACCCAGTACTTC
clone size: -; J gene: TRBJ2-5; D gene: TRBD2; V gene: TRBV27; CDR3 protein: CASSLMPRGGSTQETQYF; CDR3 DNA: TGTGCCAGCAGTCTAATGCCACGGGGGGGATCGACTCAAGAGACCCAGTACTTC
clone size: -; J gene: TRBJ1-6; D gene: -; V gene: TRBV5-6; CDR3 protein: CASSLAGEATPNSPLHF; CDR3 DNA: TGTGCCAGCAGCTTGGCCGGGGAAGCGACCCCCAATTCACCCCTCCACTTT
clone size: -; J gene: TRBJ2-7; D gene: -; V gene: TRBV7-8; CDR3 protein: CASSGTAYEQYF; CDR3 DNA: TGTGCCAGCAGCGGTACAGCTTACGAGCAGTACTTC
clone size: -; J gene: TRBJ1-3; D gene: -; V gene: TRBV28; CDR3 protein: CASSLGGTSGNTIYF; CDR3 DNA: TGTGCCAGCAGTTTAGGGGGGACCTCTGGAAACACCATATATTTT
clone size: -; J gene: TRBJ2-7; D gene: TRBD2; V gene: TRBV10-3; CDR3 protein: CAARGVGYEQYF; CDR3 DNA: TGTGCCGCCCGGGGGGTGGGCTACGAGCAGTACTTC
clone size: -; J gene: TRBJ2-7; D gene: TRBD2; V gene: TRBV5-1; CDR3 protein: CASSFGLAGAWEQYF; CDR3 DNA: TGCGCCAGCAGCTTCGGGCTAGCGGGGGCTTGGGAGCAGTACTTC
clone size: -; J gene: TRBJ2-2; D gene: -; V gene: TRBV5-8; CDR3 protein: CASSRKGGWNTGELFF; CDR3 DNA: TGTGCCAGCAGCAGGAAGGGGGGTTGGAACACCGGGGAGCTGTTTTTT
clone size: -; J gene: TRBJ1-1; D gene: -; V gene: TRBV4-2; CDR3 protein: CASSQDSGVTEAFF; CDR3 DNA: TGTGCCAGCAGCCAAGATTCGGGGGTGACTGAAGCTTTCTTT
clone size: few; J gene: TRBJ2-3; D gene: -; V gene: TRBV4-3; CDR3 protein: CASSQSTGLDTQYF; CDR3 DNA: TGCGCCAGCAGCCAATCTACCGGATTAGATACGCAGTATTTT
clone size: -; J gene: TRBJ2-7; D gene: -; V gene: TRBV11-3; CDR3 protein: CASSPDPGSYEQYF; CDR3 DNA: TGTGCCAGCAGCCCCGACCCTGGCTCCTACGAGCAGTACTTC
clone size: -; J gene: TRBJ2-1; D gene: -; V gene: TRBV18; CDR3 protein: CASSPRPGGDEQFF; CDR3 DNA: TGTGCCAGCTCACCACGGCCAGGGGGGGATGAGCAGTTCTTC
clone size: -; J gene: TRBJ1-2; D gene: -; V gene: TRBV4-2; CDR3 protein: CASSQDSVTSSYYGYTF; CDR3 DNA: TGTGCCAGCAGCCAAGATTCGGTGACCAGCTCCTACTATGGCTACACCTTC
clone size: -; J gene: TRBJ2-5; D gene: TRBD2; V gene: TRBV7-6; CDR3 protein: CASSTPRTRSLGQETQYF; CDR3 DNA: TGTGCCAGCAGCACCCCGAGGACTAGAAGTTTGGGTCAAGAGACCCAGTACTTC
clone size: -; J gene: TRBJ1-5; D gene: TRBD1; V gene: TRBV28; CDR3 protein: CASSSSGTGGYQPQHF; CDR3 DNA: TGTGCCAGCAGTTCCTCCGGGACAGGGGGCTATCAGCCCCAGCATTTT
clone size: few; J gene: TRBJ1-3; D gene: TRBD1; V gene: TRBV6-1; CDR3 protein: CASSHRTGSGNTIYF; CDR3 DNA: TGTGCCAGCAGTCACAGGACAGGCTCTGGAAACACCATATATTTT
clone size: few; J gene: TRBJ1-6; D gene: TRBD1; V gene: TRBV7-2; CDR3 protein: CASSAGQGYSPLHF; CDR3 DNA: TGTGCCAGCAGCGCGGGACAGGGGTATTCACCCCTCCACTTT
clone size: -; J gene: TRBJ1-3; D gene: -; V gene: TRBV7-9; CDR3 protein: CASSDLGGLTGNTIYF; CDR3 DNA: TGTGCCAGCAGCGACCTAGGGGGTCTCACTGGAAACACCATATATTTT
clone size: few; J gene: TRBJ2-6; D gene: -; V gene: TRBV5-6; CDR3 protein: CASSFGQGRSGANVLTF; CDR3 DNA: TGTGCCAGCAGCTTCGGGCAGGGTAGGTCTGGGGCCAACGTCCTGACTTTC
clone size: -; J gene: TRBJ2-5; D gene: TRBD2; V gene: TRBV27; CDR3 protein: CASSPFLAGPDRAQYF; CDR3 DNA: TGTGCCAGCAGTCCCTTCTTAGCGGGCCCAGATAGGGCCCAGTACTTC
clone size: -; J gene: TRBJ2-2; D gene: TRBD2; V gene: TRBV7-3; CDR3 protein: CASSPTSDHTGELFF; CDR3 DNA: TGTGCCAGCAGCCCGACTAGCGATCACACCGGGGAGCTGTTTTTT
clone size: -; J gene: TRBJ1-2; D gene: -; V gene: TRBV6-1; CDR3 protein: CASTVQNYGYTF; CDR3 DNA: TGTGCCAGCACCGTGCAGAACTATGGCTACACCTTC
clone size: -; J gene: TRBJ2-7; D gene: -; V gene: TRBV5-1; CDR3 protein: CASSGGGDPYEQYF; CDR3 DNA: TGCGCCAGCAGCGGAGGAGGGGACCCCTACGAGCAGTACTTC
clone size: -; J gene: TRBJ1-5; D gene: -; V gene: TRBV19; CDR3 protein: CASSMAWGTVSLPQHF; CDR3 DNA: TGTGCCAGTAGTATGGCCTGGGGGACCGTGTCATTGCCCCAGCATTTT
clone size: few; J gene: TRBJ2-2; D gene: -; V gene: TRBV7-2; CDR3 protein: CASSLGGTGELFF; CDR3 DNA: TGTGCCAGCAGCCTCGGGGGCACCGGGGAGCTGTTTTTT
clone size: -; J gene: TRBJ2-5; D gene: -; V gene: TRBV19; CDR3 protein: CASDNGGVGETQYF; CDR3 DNA: TGTGCCAGCGACAACGGAGGGGTAGGGGAGACCCAGTACTTC
clone size: -; J gene: TRBJ2-7; D gene: -; V gene: TRBV7-7; CDR3 protein: CASSQGQSYEQYF; CDR3 DNA: TGTGCCAGCAGCCAAGGACAGTCCTACGAGCAGTACTTC
clone size: -; J gene: TRBJ2-6; D gene: TRBD1; V gene: TRBV9; CDR3 protein: CASSVQGAGANVLTF; CDR3 DNA: TGTGCCAGCAGCGTACAGGGGGCTGGGGCCAACGTCCTGACTTTC
clone size: -; J gene: TRBJ2-1; D gene: TRBD1; V gene: TRBV6-1; CDR3 protein: CASRGQESIWDEQFF; CDR3 DNA: TGTGCCAGCAGGGGACAGGAGTCCATCTGGGATGAGCAGTTCTTC